This TCR beta chain emerged from a study of regulatory T cells in long-lasting Graves disease. In building TCR beta libraries, iRepertoire HTBI primers were used together with Arm-PCR of CDR3 regions. TCRdb re-analysed the multiplex PCR reads in MiXCR, keeping a single row per CDR3 protein. The table has approximately 210,000 distinct CDR3 sequences, around 18% seen once. The CDR3 runs 12 residues. Germline V CDR1 and CDR2: DFQATT, SNEGSKA (reference sequence). Germline trimming cut 3 bases from V and 2 bases from J; bases unmatched to any gene: 1. This clonotype was detected ten times or more. The time point: newly diagnosed GD, antithyroid drugs for less than 3 months. Extracted PBMC RNA gave rise to the TCR library.

This sequence originates from a female donor with Graves disease. The chain has TRBV20-1 and TRBJ2-7; 7 bases are shared with TRBD2. The sequences come from peripheral blood mononuclear cells (PBMCs), collected at new diagnosis, from a patient treated with antithyroid drugs. CDR3 sequence (DNA): TGCAGTGCTAGCGGGGGGACCTACGAGCAGTACTTC. It translates to CSASGGTYEQYF.